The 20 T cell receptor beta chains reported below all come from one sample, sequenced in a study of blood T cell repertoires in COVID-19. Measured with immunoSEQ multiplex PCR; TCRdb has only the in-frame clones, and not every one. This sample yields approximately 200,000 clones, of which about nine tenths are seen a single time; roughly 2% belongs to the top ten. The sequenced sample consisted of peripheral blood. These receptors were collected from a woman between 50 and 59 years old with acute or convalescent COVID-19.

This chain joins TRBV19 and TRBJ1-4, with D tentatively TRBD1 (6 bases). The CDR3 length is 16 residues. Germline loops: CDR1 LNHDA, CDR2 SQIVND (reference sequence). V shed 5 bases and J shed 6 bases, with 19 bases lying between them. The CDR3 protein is CASSVYSVAGDEKLFF. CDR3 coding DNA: TGTGCCAGTAGTGTCTATAGTGTGGCAGGGGATGAAAAACTGTTTTTT.

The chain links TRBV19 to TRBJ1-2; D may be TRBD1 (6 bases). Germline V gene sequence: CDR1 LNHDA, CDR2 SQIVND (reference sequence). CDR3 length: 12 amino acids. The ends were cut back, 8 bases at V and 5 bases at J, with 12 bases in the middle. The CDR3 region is CASWGLGYGYTF. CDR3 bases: TGTGCCAGTTGGGGGCTGGGGTATGGCTACACCTTC.

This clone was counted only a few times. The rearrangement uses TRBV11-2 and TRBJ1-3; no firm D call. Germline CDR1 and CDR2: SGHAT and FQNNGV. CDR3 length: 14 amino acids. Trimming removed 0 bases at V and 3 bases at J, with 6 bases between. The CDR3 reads CASSLDSYGNTIYF. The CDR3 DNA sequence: TGTGCCAGCAGCTTAGATAGCTATGGAAACACCATATATTTT.

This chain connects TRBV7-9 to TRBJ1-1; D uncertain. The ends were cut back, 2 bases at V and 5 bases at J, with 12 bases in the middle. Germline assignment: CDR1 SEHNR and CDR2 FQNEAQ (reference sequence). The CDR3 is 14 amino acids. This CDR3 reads CASSLMGVGTEAFF. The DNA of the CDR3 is TGTGCCAGCAGCTTAATGGGAGTAGGAACTGAAGCTTTCTTT.

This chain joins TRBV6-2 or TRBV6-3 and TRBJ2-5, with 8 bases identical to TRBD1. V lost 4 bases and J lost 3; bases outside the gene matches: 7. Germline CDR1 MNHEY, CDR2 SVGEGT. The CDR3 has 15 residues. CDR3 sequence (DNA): TGTGCCAGCAGTTTTTCGGACAGGGTCAAAGAGACCCAGTACTTC. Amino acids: CASSFSDRVKETQYF.

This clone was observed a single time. CDR3 protein: CAISGQGHGYTF. The CDR3 DNA is TGTGCCATCAGTGGACAGGGTCATGGCTACACCTTC. The gene calls are TRBV10-3 and TRBJ1-2; 7 bases are a match to TRBD1. From germline, CDR1 is ENHRY and CDR2 SYGVKD. Trimming removed 4 bases from V and 6 bases from J; junction bases left unmatched: 2. The CDR3 is 12 residues long.

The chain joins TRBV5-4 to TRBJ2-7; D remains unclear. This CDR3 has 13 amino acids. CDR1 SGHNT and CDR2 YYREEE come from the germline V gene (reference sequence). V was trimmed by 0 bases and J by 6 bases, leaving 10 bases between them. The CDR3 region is CASSLGRSAEQYF. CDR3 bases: TGTGCCAGCAGCTTGGGTCGGAGTGCCGAGCAGTACTTC.

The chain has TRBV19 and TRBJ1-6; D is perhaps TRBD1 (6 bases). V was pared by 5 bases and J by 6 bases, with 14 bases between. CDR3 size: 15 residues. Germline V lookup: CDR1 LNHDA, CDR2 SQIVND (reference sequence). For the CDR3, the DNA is TGTGCCAGTAGTGTGGAAACAGGGTCTAATTCACCCCTCCACTTT. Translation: CASSVETGSNSPLHF.

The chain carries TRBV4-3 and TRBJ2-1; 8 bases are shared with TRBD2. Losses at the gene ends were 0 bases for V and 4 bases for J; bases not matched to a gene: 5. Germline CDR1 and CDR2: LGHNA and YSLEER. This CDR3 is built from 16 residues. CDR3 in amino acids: CASSQDESGRYNEQFF. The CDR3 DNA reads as TGCGCCAGCAGCCAAGATGAGAGCGGGAGATACAATGAGCAGTTCTTC.

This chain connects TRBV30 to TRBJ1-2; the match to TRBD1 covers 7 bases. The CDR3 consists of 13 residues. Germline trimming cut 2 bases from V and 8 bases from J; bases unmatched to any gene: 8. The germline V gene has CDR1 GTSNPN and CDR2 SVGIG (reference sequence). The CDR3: CAWSLTGVEGYTF. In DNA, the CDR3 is TGTGCCTGGAGTTTAACAGGGGTTGAGGGCTACACCTTC.

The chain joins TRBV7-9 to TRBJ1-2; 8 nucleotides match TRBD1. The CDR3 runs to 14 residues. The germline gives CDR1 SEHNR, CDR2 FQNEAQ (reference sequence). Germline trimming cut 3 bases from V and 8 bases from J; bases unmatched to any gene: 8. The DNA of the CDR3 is TGTGCCAGCAGCTTCGGACAGGGCGGAGGGGGCTACACCTTC. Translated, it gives CASSFGQGGGGYTF.

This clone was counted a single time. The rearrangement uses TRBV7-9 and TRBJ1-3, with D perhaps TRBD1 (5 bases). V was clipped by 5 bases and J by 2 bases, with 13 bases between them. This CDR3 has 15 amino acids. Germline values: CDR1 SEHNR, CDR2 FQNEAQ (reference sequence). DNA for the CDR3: TGTGCCAGCAGCCCGGGGGGAGAGCCTGGAAACACCATATATTTT. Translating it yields CASSPGGEPGNTIYF.

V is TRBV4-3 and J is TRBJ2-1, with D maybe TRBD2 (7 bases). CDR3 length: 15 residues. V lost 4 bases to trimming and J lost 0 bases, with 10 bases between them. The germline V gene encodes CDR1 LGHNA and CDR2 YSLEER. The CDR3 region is CASSPGEGSYNEQFF. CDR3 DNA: TGCGCCAGCAGCCCAGGGGAGGGCTCCTACAATGAGCAGTTCTTC.

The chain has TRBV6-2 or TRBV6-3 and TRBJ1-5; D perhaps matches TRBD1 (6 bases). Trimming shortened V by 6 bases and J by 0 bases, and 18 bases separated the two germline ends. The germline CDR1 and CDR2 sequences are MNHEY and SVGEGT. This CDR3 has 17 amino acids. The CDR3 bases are TGTGCCAGCAGCCGCCAACAGGGTAAATATAGCAATCAGCCCCAGCATTTT. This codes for CASSRQQGKYSNQPQHF.

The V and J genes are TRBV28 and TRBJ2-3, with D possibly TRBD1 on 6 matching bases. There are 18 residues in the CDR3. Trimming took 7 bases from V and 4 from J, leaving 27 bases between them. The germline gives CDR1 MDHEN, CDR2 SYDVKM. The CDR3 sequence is CASNPKPGHNRGADTQYF. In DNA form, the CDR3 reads TGTGCCAGCAATCCCAAGCCGGGACACAACCGTGGGGCAGATACGCAGTATTTT.

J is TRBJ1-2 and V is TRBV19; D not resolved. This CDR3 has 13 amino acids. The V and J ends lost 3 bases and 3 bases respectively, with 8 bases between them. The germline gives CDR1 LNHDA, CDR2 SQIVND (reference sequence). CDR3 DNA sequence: TGTGCCAGTAGTATCAGGCAGTACTATGGCTACACCTTC. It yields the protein CASSIRQYYGYTF.

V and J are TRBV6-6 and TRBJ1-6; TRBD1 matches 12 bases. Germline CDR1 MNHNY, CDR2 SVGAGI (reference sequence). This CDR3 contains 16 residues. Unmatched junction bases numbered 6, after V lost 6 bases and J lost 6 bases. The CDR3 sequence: CASRIGDRGPNSPLHF. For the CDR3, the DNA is TGTGCCAGCAGAATCGGGGACAGGGGGCCTAATTCACCCCTCCACTTT.

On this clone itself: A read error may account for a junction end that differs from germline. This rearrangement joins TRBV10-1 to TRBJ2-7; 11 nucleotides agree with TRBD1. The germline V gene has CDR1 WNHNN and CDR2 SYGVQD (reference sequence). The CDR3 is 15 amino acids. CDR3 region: CARSGQGASSYEQYF. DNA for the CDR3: TGCGCCCGCAGTGGACAGGGGGCGAGCTCCTACGAGCAGTACTTC.

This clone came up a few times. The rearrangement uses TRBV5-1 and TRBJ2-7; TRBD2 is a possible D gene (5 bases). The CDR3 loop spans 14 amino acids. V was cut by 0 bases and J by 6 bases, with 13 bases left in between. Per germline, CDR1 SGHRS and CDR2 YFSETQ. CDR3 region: CASSLEGEVGEQYF. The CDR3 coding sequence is TGCGCCAGCAGCTTGGAGGGAGAAGTAGGCGAGCAGTACTTC.

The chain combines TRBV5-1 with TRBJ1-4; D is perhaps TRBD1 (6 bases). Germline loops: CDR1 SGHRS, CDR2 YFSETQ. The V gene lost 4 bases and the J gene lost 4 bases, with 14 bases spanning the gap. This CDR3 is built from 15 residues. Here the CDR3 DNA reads TGCGCCAGCAGCGCGGTCCAGGGGAATAATGAAAAACTGTTTTTT. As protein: CASSAVQGNNEKLFF.